This TCR beta chain was found in a study of cytomegalovirus exposure and HLA in healthy donors. Study as a whole: A preliminary data release comprised 80 million or so unique TCRs obtained from HLA-typed donors.

The CDR3 sequence is 15 residues long. Deletions cut 4 bases from V and 2 bases from J, with 14 bases between. Per germline, CDR1 SGDLS and CDR2 YYNGEE. To note about this clone: Its target is not known.

The PCR had 60 Vbeta and 13 Jbeta primers. Clones were read by immunoSEQ multiplex PCR, and TCRdb kept only the in-frame ones, dropping some. The sample carries approximately 180,000 clones, about 90% recorded once. Study-level points and caveats: Near-uniform donor sequencing depth was presumed by presence/absence analyses. Excluded were some V segments that proved indistinguishable, including TRBV6-2 and TRBV6-3. One variant, a missense change in DCLRE1C, was linked in a later analysis to TCR beta V- and J-gene trimming.

This chain links TRBV9 with TRBJ2-3; a weak D match, TRBD1 (6 bases). Sequencing was done on a sample of PBMCs. The receptor was isolated from a girl less than two years old in good health and CMV-seronegative. CDR3 residues: CASSLQGKATDTQYF. CDR3 bases: TGTGCCAGCAGCTTACAGGGCAAAGCCACAGATACGCAGTATTTT.